The T cell receptor beta chain described here comes from a study of T cells in Graves' hyperthyroidism and ophthalmopathy. RNA transcripts served as the template for amplifying TCR beta CDR3 regions. The study used the HTBI primer set for a first-round RT-PCR of the TCR CDR3. One entry per CDR3 protein results from TCRdb running MiXCR on the multiplex PCR reads. The sample records hundreds of thousands of distinct CDR3 sequences, approximately 24% being singletons. Germline V gene sequence: CDR1 SGHAT, CDR2 FQDESV (reference sequence). Trimming took off 1 base at V and 3 bases at J, with 13 bases between the two ends. The CDR3 runs 15 residues. This clonotype was found many times.

The V call is TRBV11-1, the J call TRBJ2-7; D perhaps matches TRBD2 (5 bases). Sequencing was done on a sample of blood. The source is a woman in her 30s with Graves' ophthalmopathy. CDR3 amino acids: CASSLGSGRNYEQYF. CDR3 nucleotides: TGTGCCAGCAGCTTAGGAAGCGGCAGGAACTACGAGCAGTACTTC.